The 14 T cell receptor beta chains listed next were all sequenced from one sample in a study of identical twins. One entry per CDR3 protein results from TCRdb running MiXCR on the 5' RACE reads. The table lists some 900,000 distinct CDR3 sequences, 9% to 15% of them singletons. The sample also formed part of further work on yellow fever vaccine responses in identical twins.

The source material was PBMCs. All receptors come from a woman aged 18-29 years in good health.

This clonotype showed up many times. The chain carries TRBV5-1 and TRBJ2-7, with D possibly TRBD2 on 5 matching bases. This CDR3 has 14 amino acids. Trimming removed 2 bases from V and 2 bases from J, with 11 bases in between. Per germline, CDR1 SGHRS and CDR2 YFSETQ. CDR3 amino acids: CASSLYRGTYEQYF. The CDR3 region has the DNA TGCGCCAGCAGCTTATATCGGGGAACCTACGAGCAGTACTTC.

This clonotype was recorded at least ten times. The V call is TRBV10-3, the J call TRBJ2-1; 10 bases agree with TRBD2. The germline gives CDR1 ENHRY, CDR2 SYGVKD. Germline trimming cut 3 bases from V and 8 bases from J; bases unmatched to any gene: 4. CDR3 length: 14 residues. The CDR3 sequence is CAISDASGSDEQFF. In DNA form, the CDR3 reads TGTGCCATCAGTGACGCTAGCGGGAGCGATGAGCAGTTCTTC.

Comments on this clonotype: In this CDR3 the conserved last residue, phenylalanine or tryptophan, is missing, so a read error is likely. It is unclear where the CDR3 begins or ends on the DNA, so no DNA is shown, and the CDR3 is as TCRdb lists it. This chain uses TRBV29-1 with TRBJ2-1; the table calls TRBD2, which could not be checked here. Germline assignment: CDR1 SQVTM and CDR2 ANQGSEA. The CDR3 contains 10 residues when both ends are counted. The CDR3 reads CSVGGFESSP.

Written as DNA, the CDR3 is TGTGCCAGCAGCCCCCCGAATAGCCGCTACGAGCAGTACTTC. Its protein product is CASSPPNSRYEQYF. V gene TRBV6-2 or TRBV6-3 combines with J gene TRBJ2-7; no reliable D call. The CDR3 sequence is 14 residues long. CDR1 is MNHEY, CDR2 SVGEGT, per germline. The germline V and J ends were trimmed by 6 bases and 3 bases, with 15 bases remaining between them.

The V gene is TRBV20-1, the J gene TRBJ2-3; 11 bases are a match to TRBD2. Unmatched junction bases numbered 6, after V lost 5 bases and J lost 2 bases. The CDR3 runs 15 residues. The germline gives CDR1 DFQATT, CDR2 SNEGSKA (reference sequence). Written as DNA, the CDR3 is TGCAGTGCTGACGGGACTAGCGGCTTCACAGATACGCAGTATTTT. Translated, it gives CSADGTSGFTDTQYF.

This rearrangement joins TRBV20-1 to TRBJ2-1; no clear D gene. This CDR3 has 11 residues. Germline assignment: CDR1 DFQATT and CDR2 SNEGSKA (reference sequence). Trimming cost V 1 base and J 9 bases, with 7 bases left between them. CDR3 nucleotides: TGCAGTGCTAGAGGGCTAGGTGAGCAGTTCTTC. It encodes CSARGLGEQFF.

This clonotype has only a few counts. The CDR3 is CSARDPASGDYEQYF. DNA of the CDR3: TGCAGTGCTAGAGATCCGGCTAGCGGAGATTACGAGCAGTACTTC. V gene TRBV20-1 combines with J gene TRBJ2-7; the match to TRBD2 covers 7 bases. With V trimmed by 0 bases and J by 4 bases, 9 bases remained unmatched. The CDR3 is 15 amino acids. Germline CDR1 and CDR2: DFQATT and SNEGSKA (reference sequence).

This clonotype was found many times. The chain joins TRBV6-5 to TRBJ1-5; D is perhaps TRBD1 (5 bases). V lost 3 bases and J 9 bases, leaving 12 bases between the germline ends. This CDR3 contains 13 residues. Germline lookup yields CDR1 MNHEY and CDR2 SVGAGI. CDR3 coding DNA: TGTGCCAGCAGTTATTCTTCGGGACGGCCCCAGCATTTT. As protein: CASSYSSGRPQHF.

This clonotype has just a few counts. The genes are TRBV7-9 and TRBJ2-2; 12 positions agree with TRBD1. The ends lost 5 bases at V and 6 bases at J; junction bases unmatched: 10. The CDR3 covers 17 residues. CDR1 and CDR2 from the germline V gene are SEHNR and FQNEAQ (reference sequence). The CDR3 DNA is TGTGCCAGCAGCCCTAAGCCGGGACAGGGGGCCGCCGGGGAGCTGTTTTTT. It yields the protein CASSPKPGQGAAGELFF.

There are a few counts of this clonotype. A read error may produce the germline difference seen at one junction end. The rearrangement uses TRBV4-1 and TRBJ2-3; 8 nucleotides agree with TRBD2. The CDR3 is made up of 15 amino acids. From germline, CDR1 is MGHRA and CDR2 YSYEKL. The CDR3, as DNA: TGCGCCAGCAGACAAGTACCTAGCGGGACAGATACGCAGTATTTT. The encoded protein is CASRQVPSGTDTQYF.

This clonotype was seen a few times. The chain has TRBV24-1 and TRBJ2-3, with 8 bases matching TRBD2. Germline CDR1 and CDR2: KGHDR and SFDVKD. The CDR3 length is 17 residues. V lost 3 bases, J lost 4 bases, and 11 bases stayed unmatched. The CDR3 sequence: CATSDPAVSGVADTQYF. The CDR3 coding sequence is TGTGCCACCAGTGATCCTGCGGTTAGCGGGGTTGCAGATACGCAGTATTTT.

This clonotype was detected only a few times. This chain joins TRBV6-5 and TRBJ2-7, with 9 bases fitting TRBD2. V lost 0 bases and J lost 5; bases outside the gene matches: 5. Germline values: CDR1 MNHEY, CDR2 SVGAGI. The CDR3 runs 15 residues. This CDR3 is CASSYSSSGKNEQYF. The CDR3 bases are TGTGCCAGCAGTTACTCGTCTAGCGGGAAGAACGAGCAGTACTTC.

The V and J genes are TRBV3-1 and TRBJ2-5; tentative D call: TRBD1 (6 bases). CDR3 length equals 14 residues. Germline values: CDR1 LGHDT, CDR2 YNNKEL (reference sequence). The V end was cut by 4 bases, the J end by 2 bases, with 11 bases between. The CDR3 DNA follows: TGTGCCAGCAGCCGGGCCGGACAGCAAGAGACCCAGTACTTC. Its protein is CASSRAGQQETQYF.

This clonotype was observed at least ten times. The chain's CDR3 is CSVEGSSSYEQYF. CDR3 in DNA: TGCAGCGTTGAGGGGTCCTCCTCCTACGAGCAGTACTTC. V and J are TRBV29-1 and TRBJ2-7; D is undetermined. The V and J ends lost 3 bases and 0 bases respectively, with 9 bases between them. CDR1 is SQVTM, CDR2 ANQGSEA, per germline. This CDR3 is built from 13 residues.